This T cell receptor (beta chain) was sequenced during a study of beta chain features in type 1 diabetes. Findings of the study overall: Moderate yet significant TCRB CDR3 shortening was seen in Type 1 diabetes patients in all four CD4+ subsets. Patients and controls would share equally any PCR tilt toward shorter templates.

Trimming took 1 base from V and 6 from J, leaving 6 bases between them. Germline V gene sequence: CDR1 SGHNT, CDR2 YENEEA. There are 13 residues in the CDR3. This clone appeared a few times. Antigen: not known. Expressed TCRB transcripts were sequenced because the entire RNA isolate underwent reverse transcription. Sequenced by immunoSEQ multiplex PCR; TCRdb stores in-frame clones only, minus some. The table has a few hundred thousand clones, about 12% seen once; the top ten hold 0.0095% to 0.013%. The source is a woman aged 18-35 years with type 1 diabetes. The source material was naive CD4+ T cells from blood. This rearrangement joins TRBV11-3 to TRBJ2-2, with D maybe TRBD2 (6 bases). CDR3 bases: TGTGCCAGCAGCTTAGGGAGGGCCGGGGAGCTGTTTTTT. Translating gives CASSLGRAGELFF.